These T cell receptor beta chains were read from a single sample in a study of PD-1 blockade in mismatch repair-deficient tumors. Sequencing was performed with immunoSEQ multiplex PCR; in TCRdb, only in-frame clones are kept and a portion is missing. The sample contains 120,000 or so clones, 86% of which appear only once. Sequencing was performed on peripheral blood, taken 44 weeks after starting pembrolizumab. Receptors were obtained from an adult with mismatch repair-deficient cancer. Each CDR3 is given with its conserved first and last residue. Each record gives: J gene, D gene, V gene, clone size, CDR3 protein, CDR3 DNA. A D gene is named only where the DNA matches it firmly. Rows give clone size only sometimes, using once, few, many, or a class for an expanded clone.

J gene: TRBJ2-7; D gene: .; V gene: TRBV19; clone size: once; CDR3 protein: CASSFSGSSYEQYF; CDR3 DNA: TGTGCCAGTAGTTTCAGCGGATCCTCCTACGAGCAGTACTTC
J gene: TRBJ2-1; D gene: TRBD2; V gene: TRBV19; clone size: .; CDR3 protein: CASSLAGGAYNEQFF; CDR3 DNA: TGTGCCAGCTCTCTAGCGGGGGGAGCATACAATGAGCAGTTCTTC
J gene: TRBJ1-5; D gene: .; V gene: TRBV28; clone size: .; CDR3 protein: CASSGDTRNQPQHF; CDR3 DNA: TGTGCCAGCAGTGGGGACACTCGCAATCAGCCCCAGCATTTT
J gene: TRBJ2-1; D gene: .; V gene: TRBV7-9; clone size: .; CDR3 protein: CASSLRGPEQFF; CDR3 DNA: TGTGCCAGCAGCCTCCGGGGCCCGGAGCAGTTCTTC
J gene: TRBJ1-2; D gene: .; V gene: TRBV6-6; clone size: .; CDR3 protein: CASLGGFGYTF; CDR3 DNA: TGTGCCAGCCTTGGGGGGTTTGGCTACACCTTC
J gene: TRBJ2-1; D gene: .; V gene: TRBV30; clone size: .; CDR3 protein: CAWRKRVSYNEQFF; CDR3 DNA: TGTGCCTGGAGGAAGAGGGTCTCCTACAATGAGCAGTTCTTC
J gene: TRBJ2-7; D gene: .; V gene: TRBV29-1; clone size: few; CDR3 protein: CSVREGEQYF; CDR3 DNA: TGCAGCGTTCGGGAAGGGGAGCAGTACTTC
J gene: TRBJ1-1; D gene: .; V gene: TRBV29-1; clone size: once; CDR3 protein: CSVPGGTEAFF; CDR3 DNA: TGCAGCGTTCCCGGGGGGACTGAAGCTTTCTTT
J gene: TRBJ1-4; D gene: .; V gene: TRBV2; clone size: .; CDR3 protein: CASSEALLALEKLFF; CDR3 DNA: TGTGCCAGCAGTGAAGCGCTTCTGGCCCTTGAAAAACTGTTTTTT
J gene: TRBJ1-5; D gene: .; V gene: TRBV19; clone size: once; CDR3 protein: CASKPTVDSNQPQHF; CDR3 DNA: TGTGCCAGTAAACCGACAGTTGATAGCAATCAGCCCCAGCATTTT
J gene: TRBJ1-5; D gene: TRBD1; V gene: TRBV4-1; clone size: few; CDR3 protein: CASSRSDRVGQPQHF; CDR3 DNA: TGCGCCAGCAGCCGATCGGACAGGGTGGGTCAGCCCCAGCATTTT
J gene: TRBJ2-4; D gene: TRBD1; V gene: TRBV25-1; clone size: .; CDR3 protein: CASSGTGLAKNIQYF; CDR3 DNA: TGTGCCAGCAGTGGGACAGGCCTAGCCAAAAACATTCAGTACTTC
J gene: TRBJ1-2; D gene: .; V gene: TRBV30; clone size: .; CDR3 protein: CAWSRGFDYGYTF; CDR3 DNA: TGTGCCTGGAGCCGGGGGTTCGACTATGGCTACACCTTC
J gene: TRBJ2-1; D gene: .; V gene: TRBV2; clone size: few; CDR3 protein: CASRAGWQFF; CDR3 DNA: TGTGCCAGCAGGGCCGGTTGGCAGTTCTTC
J gene: TRBJ2-3; D gene: TRBD1; V gene: TRBV10-2; clone size: .; CDR3 protein: CASISGQGVDTQYF; CDR3 DNA: TGCGCCAGCATTTCGGGACAGGGAGTAGATACGCAGTATTTT
J gene: TRBJ2-1; D gene: TRBD1; V gene: TRBV6-1; clone size: .; CDR3 protein: CASRRTGGGNEQFF; CDR3 DNA: TGTGCCAGCAGGCGTACAGGGGGCGGGAATGAGCAGTTCTTC
J gene: TRBJ1-2; D gene: .; V gene: TRBV25-1; clone size: many; CDR3 protein: CASEDLSYGYTF; CDR3 DNA: TGTGCCAGTGAGGATCTTTCCTATGGCTACACCTTC
J gene: TRBJ1-2; D gene: TRBD1; V gene: TRBV2; clone size: .; CDR3 protein: CASKARGPFNYGYTF; CDR3 DNA: TGTGCCAGCAAGGCCAGGGGGCCTTTTAACTATGGCTACACCTTC
J gene: TRBJ2-7; D gene: .; V gene: TRBV30; clone size: .; CDR3 protein: CAWRPPGHLSSYEQYF; CDR3 DNA: TGTGCCTGGAGGCCCCCGGGACACCTTAGCTCCTACGAGCAGTACTTC
J gene: TRBJ1-1; D gene: TRBD1; V gene: TRBV4-2; clone size: .; CDR3 protein: CASSYDRDRGNTEAFF; CDR3 DNA: TGTGCCAGCAGCTATGACCGGGACAGGGGGAACACTGAAGCTTTCTTT
J gene: TRBJ2-7; D gene: TRBD2; V gene: TRBV4-2; clone size: .; CDR3 protein: CASTIDASGSGEQYF; CDR3 DNA: TGTGCCAGCACCATCGATGCTAGCGGGAGCGGCGAGCAGTACTTC
J gene: TRBJ2-3; D gene: .; V gene: TRBV29-1; clone size: .; CDR3 protein: CSVGQETDTQYF; CDR3 DNA: TGCAGCGTTGGGCAGGAGACAGATACGCAGTATTTT
J gene: TRBJ2-3; D gene: TRBD2; V gene: TRBV6-4; clone size: .; CDR3 protein: CASSEASGGPDTQYF; CDR3 DNA: TGTGCCAGCAGTGAAGCAAGCGGGGGGCCAGATACGCAGTATTTT
J gene: TRBJ2-5; D gene: TRBD2; V gene: TRBV29-1; clone size: .; CDR3 protein: CSVALAGASETQYF; CDR3 DNA: TGCAGCGTCGCACTAGCGGGAGCTTCTGAGACCCAGTACTTC
J gene: TRBJ2-2; D gene: .; V gene: TRBV5-6; clone size: .; CDR3 protein: CASSLDTSGELFF; CDR3 DNA: TGTGCCAGCAGCTTGGACACCTCCGGGGAGTTGTTTTTT
J gene: TRBJ2-4; D gene: .; V gene: TRBV2; clone size: .; CDR3 protein: CASRRAGENIQYF; CDR3 DNA: TGTGCCAGCAGGCGAGCCGGGGAAAACATTCAGTACTTC
J gene: TRBJ2-5; D gene: .; V gene: TRBV19; clone size: .; CDR3 protein: CASSTTGNRKTQYF; CDR3 DNA: TGTGCCAGTAGTACTACAGGGAATAGGAAGACCCAGTACTTC
J gene: TRBJ2-1; D gene: .; V gene: TRBV28; clone size: once; CDR3 protein: CASSFWFRGGTYNEQFF; CDR3 DNA: TGTGCCAGCAGTTTTTGGTTCAGGGGAGGGACCTACAATGAGCAGTTCTTC
J gene: TRBJ2-7; D gene: .; V gene: TRBV10-1; clone size: .; CDR3 protein: CAIKGETNSYEQYF; CDR3 DNA: TGCGCCATTAAAGGGGAGACAAATTCCTACGAGCAGTACTTC
J gene: TRBJ1-1; D gene: .; V gene: TRBV5-5; clone size: .; CDR3 protein: CASSVGLNTEAFF; CDR3 DNA: TGTGCCAGCAGCGTAGGACTAAACACTGAAGCTTTCTTT
J gene: TRBJ2-7; D gene: TRBD2; V gene: TRBV28; clone size: .; CDR3 protein: CASSRGLAGSWYEQYF; CDR3 DNA: TGTGCCAGCAGCCGGGGACTAGCGGGGAGTTGGTACGAGCAGTACTTC
J gene: TRBJ1-5; D gene: .; V gene: TRBV10-3; clone size: .; CDR3 protein: CAISAGHQPQHF; CDR3 DNA: TGTGCCATCAGCGCAGGGCATCAGCCCCAGCATTTT
J gene: TRBJ2-5; D gene: .; V gene: TRBV5-6; clone size: .; CDR3 protein: CASSLKAPYQETQYF; CDR3 DNA: TGTGCCAGCAGCTTAAAGGCCCCGTACCAAGAGACCCAGTACTTC
J gene: TRBJ2-7; D gene: .; V gene: TRBV11-2; clone size: .; CDR3 protein: CASSPLQGPLDEQYF; CDR3 DNA: TGTGCCAGCAGCCCACTACAGGGACCGCTGGACGAGCAGTACTTC
J gene: TRBJ2-1; D gene: .; V gene: TRBV30; clone size: .; CDR3 protein: CAWSLTRLGYNEQFF; CDR3 DNA: TGTGCCTGGAGTCTGACCAGACTAGGCTACAATGAGCAGTTCTTC
J gene: TRBJ1-5; D gene: .; V gene: TRBV4-1; clone size: .; CDR3 protein: CASSQESAGNQPQHF; CDR3 DNA: TGCGCCAGCAGCCAAGAATCTGCGGGGAATCAGCCCCAGCATTTT
J gene: TRBJ2-3; D gene: .; V gene: TRBV7-2; clone size: .; CDR3 protein: CASSLVRGVADTQYF; CDR3 DNA: TGTGCCAGCAGCTTAGTTAGGGGGGTGGCAGATACGCAGTATTTT
J gene: TRBJ2-1; D gene: TRBD2; V gene: TRBV11-2; clone size: few; CDR3 protein: CASSSGGHEQFF; CDR3 DNA: TGTGCCAGCAGCTCGGGGGGGCATGAGCAGTTCTTC
J gene: TRBJ1-2; D gene: .; V gene: TRBV7-2; clone size: .; CDR3 protein: CASSSQGALSSYTF; CDR3 DNA: TGTGCCAGCAGCTCCCAGGGTGCCCTATCGAGTTACACCTTC
J gene: TRBJ2-7; D gene: TRBD2; V gene: TRBV2; clone size: .; CDR3 protein: CAGRGAGAQEQYF; CDR3 DNA: TGTGCCGGGAGGGGCGCGGGAGCCCAGGAGCAGTACTTC
J gene: TRBJ2-1; D gene: .; V gene: TRBV10-1; clone size: .; CDR3 protein: CASSEFPLAVYPPYNEQFF; CDR3 DNA: TGCGCCAGCAGTGAGTTCCCCCTGGCTGTCTACCCTCCCTACAATGAGCAGTTCTTC
J gene: TRBJ2-1; D gene: TRBD2; V gene: TRBV7-8; clone size: medium-sized; CDR3 protein: CASSRLAGAEQFF; CDR3 DNA: TGTGCCAGCAGCCGACTAGCGGGAGCCGAGCAGTTCTTC
J gene: TRBJ1-3; D gene: .; V gene: TRBV11-1; clone size: .; CDR3 protein: CASSLRPGGSGNTIYF; CDR3 DNA: TGTGCCAGCAGCTTACGCCCGGGGGGCTCTGGAAACACCATATATTTT
J gene: TRBJ1-1; D gene: TRBD1; V gene: TRBV29-1; clone size: .; CDR3 protein: CSILPGGLLNTEAFF; CDR3 DNA: TGCAGCATTCTCCCAGGGGGACTCTTGAACACTGAAGCTTTCTTT
J gene: TRBJ1-5; D gene: TRBD1; V gene: TRBV5-1; clone size: .; CDR3 protein: CASSGGTGINQPQHF; CDR3 DNA: TGCGCCAGCAGCGGGGGGACAGGGATCAATCAGCCCCAGCATTTT